This T cell receptor (beta chain) emerged from a study of identical twins. Points on this clonotype: Its matching antigen is unknown.

Overall study results and limits: Findings came from cross-sectional statistics, without long-term follow-up of donors. Insertions were reduced in abundant cord blood beta clonotypes but not in memory repertoires.

It was template switching that added a universal primer site, and there were unique molecular identifiers on the cDNA. Each CDR3 protein gets one entry after TCRdb re-called the 5' RACE reads with MiXCR. The repertoire holds some 320,000 distinct CDR3 sequences, 12% seen once, with 6% to 9% in the top ten. The data also belong to a second study, concerning yellow fever vaccine responses in identical twins. This second report adds: Vaccine T cell responses of twins reportedly seemed partly convergent and partly personalized.

Sequenced material: CD8+ T cells sorted from blood. This sequence originates from a woman aged 18-35 years in good health.

CDR3 DNA: TGTGCCAGCAGCTTAGGAGGGCGAAAACGGGATGAGCAGTTCTTC. Its translation: CASSLGGRKRDEQFF. The J gene is TRBJ2-1, the V gene TRBV7-2; a possible D gene is TRBD2 (5 bases). V gave up 1 base and J gave up 8 bases, with 15 bases separating them. Germline V gives CDR1 SGHTA, CDR2 FQGNSA. The CDR3 runs to 15 residues.